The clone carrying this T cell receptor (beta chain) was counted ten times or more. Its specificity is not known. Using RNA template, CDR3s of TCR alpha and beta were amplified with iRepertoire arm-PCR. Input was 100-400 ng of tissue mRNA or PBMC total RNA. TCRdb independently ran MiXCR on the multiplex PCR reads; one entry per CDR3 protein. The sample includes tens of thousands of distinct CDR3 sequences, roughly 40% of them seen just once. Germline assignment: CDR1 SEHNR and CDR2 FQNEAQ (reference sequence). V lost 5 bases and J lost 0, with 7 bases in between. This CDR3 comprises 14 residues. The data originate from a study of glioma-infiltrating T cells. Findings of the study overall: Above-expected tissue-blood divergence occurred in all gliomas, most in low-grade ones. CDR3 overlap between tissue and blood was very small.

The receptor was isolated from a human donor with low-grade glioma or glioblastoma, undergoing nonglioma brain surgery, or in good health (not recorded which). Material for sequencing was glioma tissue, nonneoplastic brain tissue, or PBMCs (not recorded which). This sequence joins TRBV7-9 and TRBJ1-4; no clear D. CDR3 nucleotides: TGTGCCAGCAGCGTCGGTGCAACTAATGAAAAACTGTTTTTT. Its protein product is CASSVGATNEKLFF.